This T cell receptor beta chain comes out of a study of cytomegalovirus exposure and HLA in healthy donors. The germline gives CDR1 SNHLY, CDR2 FYNNEI. This CDR3 spans 13 amino acids. V was shortened by 4 bases and J by 9 bases, with 16 bases between the two germline ends. This clone was counted between two and nine times. Its antigen remains unknown. Generated by immunoSEQ multiplex PCR, the TCRdb table keeps only in-frame clones and is missing some. There are about 270,000 clones in the sample; 80% to 90% occur only once, and approximately 1% lies in the top ten. Overall study results and limits: Cytomegalovirus status was reportedly diagnosed by the classifier with high sensitivity and specificity. Subsequent analysis of the roughly 120 validation repertoires found a tendency for first-cohort TCR clusters to co-occur. The majority of TCR sequences were rare, yet some public TCRs appeared in many donors.

The donors belonged to the roughly 110-subject validation cohort, separate from the 666-subject first cohort. Sequencing was carried out using PBMCs. The V and J genes are TRBV2 and TRBJ2-7; D not certain. This receptor was obtained from a woman aged 18-30 years in good health and CMV-seronegative. The CDR3 sequence is CASSVDSQRGQYF. The CDR3 coding sequence is TGTGCCAGCAGTGTAGACTCGCAACGTGGGCAGTACTTC.